This TCR beta chain originates from a study of tumor-infiltrating lymphocytes in primary liver carcinoma. Study-wide background: Stage T1-T3 N0M0 tumors measured roughly 4.2 to 10 cm at most.

Details on this clonotype: The target antigen is unknown. One end of the junction does not line up with germline, which may come from a read error.

Study conclusions and caveats: Between tumor regions, pairs overlapped more than tumor-adjacent and tumor-blood pairs did.

CDR1 and CDR2 from the germline V gene are MNHNS and SASEGT. The CDR3 extends over 16 amino acids. The input was approximately 500 ng total RNA; TCR beta cDNA was made from it with a constant-region primer. Three-round nested multiplex PCR performed with slightly modified ARM-PCR produced the TCR beta libraries. TRBV1-TRBV30 forward primers paired with a C-beta reverse primer drove the first two PCR rounds, around 9 cycles each. One entry per CDR3 protein results from TCRdb running MiXCR on the multiplex PCR reads. The sample has 80,000 or so distinct CDR3 sequences; over 70% are singletons. Scientists recovered RNA and DNA together from around 18-30 mg of unsorted bulk tissue.

The receptor comes from a woman aged 55-70 years with primary liver carcinoma and hepatitis B virus infection. The chain links TRBV6-1 to TRBJ2-2; D is perhaps TRBD1 or TRBD2 (6 bases each). The specimen was liver tumor tissue from sampling region 4. Subset in this sample: tumor region T4, right-lateral pole. In nucleotides, the CDR3 is TGTGCCCGCAGTGACGGGGGCCAAACTAACACCGGGGAGCTGTTTTTC. Its translation is CARSDGGQTNTGELFF.